The 9 T cell receptor beta chains below all came from one sample that was sequenced in a study of shared clonotypes between healthy human individuals. The table came from immunoSEQ multiplex PCR; TCRdb's copy has only in-frame clones and leaves some out. In the table there are roughly 2 million clones, almost 96% of which are singletons. The sample consisted of naive CD4+ T cells sorted from blood. Subset here: CD45RA+ positively selected. The receptors shown here come from a man younger than 35 in good health.

V usage is TRBV2 and J usage is TRBJ2-7; 7 bases agree with TRBD1. The germline V gene has CDR1 SNHLY and CDR2 FYNNEI. The CDR3 has 12 residues. J gave up 3 bases and V 11 bases, and 7 bases lay outside the gene matches. CDR3 loop: CAGRTGFYEQYF. The CDR3, as DNA: TGTGCCGGAAGGACAGGTTTCTACGAGCAGTACTTC. The full variable domain, in which reference TRBV2 and TRBJ2-7 provide the parts outside the CDR3, is EPEVTQTPSHQVTQMGQEVILRCVPISNHLYFYWYRQILGQKVEFLVSFYNNEISEKSEIFDDQFSVERPDGSNFTLKIRSTKLEDSAMYFCAGRTGFYEQYFGPGTRLTVT.

This chain joins TRBV18 and TRBJ2-2, with D hard to call. The CDR3 sequence is 14 residues long. V shed 6 bases and J shed 5 bases, with 13 bases lying between them. Germline CDR1 is KGHSH and CDR2 is LQKENI. The CDR3, as DNA: TGTGCCAGCTCTCTCTCCTCAGCTACCGGGGAGCTGTTTTTT. It yields the protein CASSLSSATGELFF.

This clone was detected only once. The CDR3 region is CASSTRETQYF. The CDR3 DNA follows: TGTGCCAGCAGTACCCGAGAGACCCAGTACTTC. The chain joins TRBV7-8 to TRBJ2-5; D remains ambiguous. The V gene lost 6 bases and the J gene lost 4 bases, with 6 bases spanning the gap. The CDR3 spans 11 residues. CDR1 is SGHVS and CDR2 is FQNEAQ in the germline V gene.

This clone appeared a single time. The chain uses TRBV10-2 and TRBJ1-5, with unresolved D. V lost 3 bases, J lost 4 bases, and 7 bases lay in between. The CDR3 length is 13 residues. Germline V gives CDR1 WSHSY, CDR2 SAAADI. DNA for the CDR3: TGCGCCAGCAGTGACCGTAGGAATCAGCCCCAGCATTTT. Amino acid sequence: CASSDRRNQPQHF.

The chain links TRBV19 to TRBJ1-1; possibly TRBD1 for D (5 bases). The germline V gene has CDR1 LNHDA and CDR2 SQIVND (reference sequence). CDR3 length: 14 residues. V lost 5 bases and J lost 3, with 13 bases in between. CDR3 protein: CASSFEGGDTEAFF. For the CDR3, the DNA is TGTGCCAGTAGTTTTGAGGGAGGGGACACTGAAGCTTTCTTT.

The chain uses TRBV6-5 and TRBJ2-7; weak D call: TRBD1 (5 bases). The V end was cut by 2 bases, the J end by 5 bases, with 16 bases between. The CDR3 is made up of 15 amino acids. Germline V lookup: CDR1 MNHEY, CDR2 SVGAGI. CDR3 nucleotide sequence: TGTGCCAGCAGTTACAAGGGCGACAGCTTTCACGAGCAGTACTTC. This sequence encodes CASSYKGDSFHEQYF.

J is TRBJ2-5 and V is TRBV4-3; no clear D gene. CDR3 length equals 15 residues. CDR1 LGHNA and CDR2 YSLEER come from the germline V gene. V was trimmed by 4 bases and J by 5 bases, leaving 17 bases between them. The CDR3 coding sequence is TGCGCCAGCAGCCGCGCGAGGCGAGGACGGGAGACCCAGTACTTC. It is translated as CASSRARRGRETQYF.

This clone occurred once. The genes are TRBV20-1 and TRBJ2-7; D gene ambiguous. Trimming stripped 0 bases from V and 8 bases from J, with 8 bases between. This CDR3 comprises 11 residues. Per the germline V gene, CDR1 is DFQATT and CDR2 is SNEGSKA (reference sequence). The CDR3 DNA sequence: TGCAGTGCTAGAGAAGAAGCAAAGCAGTACTTC. It encodes CSAREEAKQYF.

The chain links TRBV4-1 to TRBJ2-5, with D unclear. This CDR3 is 13 amino acids long. In germline, CDR1 is MGHRA, CDR2 YSYEKL. The ends were cut back, 4 bases at V and 4 bases at J, with 10 bases in the middle. The CDR3 is CASSPAPSETQYF. The CDR3 DNA follows: TGCGCCAGCAGCCCAGCTCCTTCAGAGACCCAGTACTTC.